This TCR beta chain was sequenced for a study of T cells in Graves' hyperthyroidism and ophthalmopathy. Across the study: Blood from the periphery was taken at initial diagnosis, before any treatment.

A remark on this clonotype: Its antigen is as yet unknown. A much larger clone differs from this one at a single base, so this may be a read error. The CDR3 end shows no conserved phenylalanine or tryptophan, and so a read error is likely.

RNA transcripts yielded amplified TCR beta CDR3 regions. TCR CDR3 underwent first-round RT-PCR with the HTBI primer set. TCRdb called the multiplex PCR reads again in MiXCR, with one record for every CDR3 protein. Of about 340,000 distinct CDR3 sequences listed, over 20% are singletons. Study-wide findings and caveats: Ophthalmopathy onset followed model prediction by a median approximately seven months.

Trimming removed 3 bases from V and 4 bases from J, with 9 bases in between. Germline V gene lookup returns CDR1 MDHEN and CDR2 SYDVKM. The CDR3 runs 13 residues. This chain joins TRBV28 and TRBJ2-5; D gene unclear. This receptor was obtained from a woman aged 45-65 years with Graves' hyperthyroidism. Sequencing was carried out using blood. As DNA, the CDR3 is TGTGCCAGCAGTTTGAGTAGTAGAGAGACCCAGTACCTC. It codes for CASSLSSRETQYL.